Below are 9 T cell receptor beta chains sequenced from a single sample in a study of cytotoxic CD8 clonotypes in ibrutinib-treated CLL. Measured with immunoSEQ multiplex PCR; TCRdb has only the in-frame clones, and not every one. The table lists about 140,000 clones, approximately 80% of them singletons, with 25% to 30% in the top ten. Here the sequenced sample was PBMCs, taken after 12 months of ibrutinib treatment. Receptors were obtained from a human donor with chronic lymphocytic leukemia.

This clone has a handful of counts. The chain is built from TRBV2 and TRBJ2-5, with a tentative D call TRBD1 (6 bases). The CDR3 consists of 15 residues. Between the trimmed V and J ends, which lost 4 bases and 5 bases, there was a span of 17 bases. Germline V CDR1 and CDR2: SNHLY, FYNNEI. CDR3 nucleotide sequence: TGTGCCAGCAGTGGATGGGGGCGAACTCTTGAGACCCAGTACTTC. Translating gives CASSGWGRTLETQYF. Full variable domain (rest looked up from reference TRBV2 and TRBJ2-5): EPEVTQTPSHQVTQMGQEVILRCVPISNHLYFYWYRQILGQKVEFLVSFYNNEISEKSEIFDDQFSVERPDGSNFTLKIRSTKLEDSAMYFCASSGWGRTLETQYFGPGTRLLVL.

Here the CDR3 reads CASSRRLDEKLFF. CDR3 coding DNA: TGTGCCAGCAGCCGGAGGTTGGATGAAAAACTGTTTTTT. The chain joins TRBV14 to TRBJ1-4; no reliable D call. Germline assignment: CDR1 SGHDN and CDR2 FVKESK. This CDR3 comprises 13 residues. Trimming cost V 4 bases and J 6 bases, with 9 bases left between them.

The J gene is TRBJ2-1, the V gene TRBV4-3; D unclear. Germline V gene lookup returns CDR1 LGHNA and CDR2 YSLEER. CDR3 size: 18 residues. The V gene lost 0 bases and the J gene lost 8 bases, with 23 bases spanning the gap. CDR3 sequence: CASSQDHPYRAASDEQFF. The CDR3 nucleotides read TGCGCCAGCAGCCAAGATCACCCTTATCGGGCTGCGAGCGATGAGCAGTTCTTC.

This chain connects TRBV28 to TRBJ2-7, with D unresolved. Germline CDR1 is MDHEN and CDR2 is SYDVKM. CDR3 length: 12 residues. V dropped 8 bases and J dropped 7 bases, with 15 bases sitting between them. CDR3 DNA sequence: TGTGCCAGCGCCCCCGTGGTTAGGGAGCAGTACTTC. It yields the protein CASAPVVREQYF. Combining the CDR3 with reference TRBV28 and TRBJ2-7 gives the whole variable domain DVKVTQSSRYLVKRTGEKVFLECVQDMDHENMFWYRQDPGLGLRLIYFSYDVKMKEKGDIPEGYSVSREKKERFSLILESASTNQTSMYLCASAPVVREQYFGPGTRLTVT.

This chain links TRBV18 with TRBJ1-2; no clear D. The germline V and J ends were trimmed by 3 bases and 0 bases, with 14 bases remaining between them. CDR1 is KGHSH and CDR2 is LQKENI in the germline V gene. CDR3 length: 16 residues. The CDR3, as DNA: TGTGCCAGCTCACCCCCGTCTCGGGGAACTAACTATGGCTACACCTTC. Amino acid sequence: CASSPPSRGTNYGYTF. Looking up the rest from reference TRBV18 and TRBJ1-2 gives the full variable domain: NAGVMQNPRHLVRRRGQEARLRCSPMKGHSHVYWYRQLPEEGLKFMVYLQKENIIDESGMPKERFSAEFPKEGPSILRIQQVVRGDSAAYFCASSPPSRGTNYGYTFGSGTRLTVV.

The chain employs TRBV18 and TRBJ1-1, with 7 bases matching TRBD1. V lost 6 bases to trimming and J lost 3 bases; unmatched junction nucleotides: 7. The CDR3 contains 14 residues. The germline CDR1 and CDR2 sequences are KGHSH and LQKENI. CDR3 protein: CASSSTGWDTEAFF. DNA for the CDR3: TGTGCCAGCTCGTCGACAGGGTGGGACACTGAAGCTTTCTTT.

The chain joins TRBV4-1 to TRBJ1-2; possibly TRBD1 for D (6 bases). Germline V lookup: CDR1 MGHRA, CDR2 YSYEKL. The CDR3 sequence is 14 residues long. V shed 4 bases and J shed 3 bases, with 12 bases lying between them. CDR3 nucleotide sequence: TGCGCCAGCAGCCCGTACAGGGACTACTATGGCTACACCTTC. Residues: CASSPYRDYYGYTF.

This clone was counted only a few times. The chain joins TRBV28 to TRBJ2-3; TRBD2 aligns across 12 bases. The V and J ends lost 5 bases and 7 bases, in that order; junction bases with no gene match: 13. This CDR3 region has 17 residues. The germline V gene has CDR1 MDHEN and CDR2 SYDVKM. Here the CDR3 DNA reads TGTGCCAGCAGTGTCTCGACTAGCGGGAGAGGGGGGAATACGCAGTATTTT. This translates into CASSVSTSGRGGNTQYF.

J is TRBJ1-2 and V is TRBV6-1, with D hard to call. V was trimmed by 10 bases and J by 3 bases, leaving 15 bases between them. This CDR3 comprises 13 residues. The germline V gene has CDR1 MNHNS and CDR2 SASEGT. The chain's CDR3 is CANYFRVDYGYTF. CDR3 in DNA: TGTGCCAACTATTTTAGGGTAGACTATGGCTACACCTTC.